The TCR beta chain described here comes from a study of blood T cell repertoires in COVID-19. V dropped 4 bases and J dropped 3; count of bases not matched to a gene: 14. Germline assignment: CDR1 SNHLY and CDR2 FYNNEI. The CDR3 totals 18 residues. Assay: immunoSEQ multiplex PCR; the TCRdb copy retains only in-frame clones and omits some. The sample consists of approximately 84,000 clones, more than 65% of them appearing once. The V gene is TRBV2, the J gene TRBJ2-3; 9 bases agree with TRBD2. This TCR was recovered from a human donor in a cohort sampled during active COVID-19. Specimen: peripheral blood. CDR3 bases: TGTGCCAGCAGTGGGCTAGCGGGGCCAGGGGTTAAAACAGATACGCAGTATTTT. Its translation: CASSGLAGPGVKTDTQYF.